The rows below give T cell receptor beta chains drawn from one sample of a study of OX40 agonist ivuxolimab in advanced cancers. The repertoire was sequenced with immunoSEQ multiplex PCR; TCRdb's copy has only in-frame clones and lacks some. The sample has some 41,000 clones, about 88% seen once. Sequenced here: CD4+ or CD8+ T cells sorted from blood, sampled in a trial of the OX40 agonist ivuxolimab. Receptors originate from an adult with an advanced solid tumor such as melanoma, head and neck, liver or kidney cancer. The CDR3 runs from the conserved cysteine through the conserved F or W. The D gene is left open where the match is weak. Some rows have no size entry. The others give once, few or many, or a class for an expanded clone.

. | . | TRBJ2-1 | TRBV14 | TGTGCCAGCAGCCAAATTCCGGGACACTACAATGAGCAGTTCTTC | CASSQIPGHYNEQFF
. | once | TRBJ2-3 | TRBV10-3 | TGTGCCATCAAGGCGGGGACAGACACAGATACGCAGTATTTT | CAIKAGTDTDTQYF
TRBD1 | . | TRBJ2-7 | TRBV7-8 | TGTGCCAGCAGCTTAGGGACAGGGCTCTCCTACGAGCAGTACTTC | CASSLGTGLSYEQYF
. | . | TRBJ2-7 | TRBV15 | TGTGCCACCAGCAGAGATAAGGCAGTTTCCTACGAGCAGTACTTC | CATSRDKAVSYEQYF
TRBD1 | . | TRBJ2-2 | TRBV11-3 | TGTGCCAGCAGCCCCTACGGACAGGAAGGGGCCGGGGAGCTGTTTTTT | CASSPYGQEGAGELFF
. | . | TRBJ2-2 | TRBV2 | TGTGCCAGCAGTGCCTCGGGACTTAACACCGGGGAGCTGTTTTTT | CASSASGLNTGELFF
TRBD2 | . | TRBJ2-2 | TRBV19 | TGTGCCAGCACTAGCGGGAGTAGCGCCGGGGAGCTGTTTTTT | CASTSGSSAGELFF
. | . | TRBJ1-6 | TRBV30 | TGTGCCTGGAGTGCGGGGAGCTCCTATAATTCACCCCTCCACTTT | CAWSAGSSYNSPLHF
TRBD2 | . | TRBJ2-7 | TRBV5-1 | TGCGCCAGCAGAGGGGGTAGCGGGAGCTCCTACGAGCAGTACTTC | CASRGGSGSSYEQYF
. | . | TRBJ2-7 | TRBV19 | TGTGCCAGTAGTTCTCCCGGCAGACCCTACGAGCAGTACTTC | CASSSPGRPYEQYF
. | . | TRBJ2-5 | TRBV6-5 | TGTGCCAGCAGTGTCCGGGAATTCCAAGAGACCCAGTACTTC | CASSVREFQETQYF
. | . | TRBJ2-1 | TRBV2 | TGTGCCAGCTACGATGGGTACAATGAGCAGTTCTTC | CASYDGYNEQFF
TRBD2 | . | TRBJ2-7 | TRBV5-6 | TGTGCCAGCAGCCGCAGCGGGGTTGGGTACGAGCAGTACTTC | CASSRSGVGYEQYF
. | . | TRBJ1-1 | TRBV18 | TGTGCCAGCTCACCGGTGGGGGTCCATGGGAAGAACACTGAAGCTTTCTTT | CASSPVGVHGKNTEAFF
. | . | TRBJ1-6 | TRBV6-1 | TGTGCCAGCAGTGCCGGGGACGCGGCCAATTCACCCCTCCACTTT | CASSAGDAANSPLHF
TRBD1 | once | TRBJ1-2 | TRBV6-6 | TGTGCCAGCAGTTACCCCGGGACAGGGGATGGCTACACCTTC | CASSYPGTGDGYTF
TRBD1 | . | TRBJ1-2 | TRBV28 | TGTGCCACCCGGTGGGACAGGGTAACTAACTATGGCTACACCTTC | CATRWDRVTNYGYTF
TRBD1 | once | TRBJ2-2 | TRBV5-1 | TGCGCCAGCACCACGGACAGGCCCACCGGGGAGCTGTTTTTT | CASTTDRPTGELFF
. | . | TRBJ1-5 | TRBV7-8 | TGTGCCAGCAGCTTGCGACCGAACAATCAGCCCCAGCATTTT | CASSLRPNNQPQHF
. | once | TRBJ1-1 | TRBV7-2 | TGTGCCAGCAGCACCCAGCACGGGTTGAACACTGAAGCTTTCTTT | CASSTQHGLNTEAFF
. | . | TRBJ2-6 | TRBV30 | TGTGCCTTCACCCCCTCAATGCACTCTGGGGCCAACGTCCTGACTTTC | CAFTPSMHSGANVLTF
. | . | TRBJ2-3 | TRBV19 | TGTGCCAGTAGTATACCGCCATCAGATACGCAGTATTTT | CASSIPPSDTQYF
TRBD1 | . | TRBJ1-6 | TRBV4-1 | TGCGCCAGCAGCTCTCGCGCGGGACAGGATAATAATTCACCCCTCCACTTT | CASSSRAGQDNNSPLHF
. | . | TRBJ2-1 | TRBV7-6 | TGTGCCAGCAGCCCCTACCGGAGCAATGAGCAGTTCTTC | CASSPYRSNEQFF
. | . | TRBJ2-5 | TRBV5-5 | TGTGCCAGCAGCCCGACAGCCTGGCAAGAGACCCAGTACTTC | CASSPTAWQETQYF
TRBD2 | . | TRBJ2-7 | TRBV5-1 | TGCGCCAGCAGCAGGGTGGGGGGGAACGAGCAGTACTTC | CASSRVGGNEQYF
. | . | TRBJ1-3 | TRBV7-9 | TGTGCCAGCAGCTCAGGGGCCGGAAACACCATATATTTT | CASSSGAGNTIYF
TRBD1 | . | TRBJ2-7 | TRBV6-6 | TGTGCCAGCAGTTATGTACAGGGGGCTCTCTACGAGCAGTACTTC | CASSYVQGALYEQYF
. | . | TRBJ2-7 | TRBV28 | TGTGCCAGCAGTTTGACCATTCGGAGGGAGCAGTACTTC | CASSLTIRREQYF
. | . | TRBJ2-1 | TRBV2 | TGTGCCAGCAGTTGGAGGTCAGCAAGCTCCTACAATGAGCAGTTCTTC | CASSWRSASSYNEQFF
. | . | TRBJ1-1 | TRBV6-6 | TGTGCCAGCAGTTTACGACGGTTGAACACTGAAGCTTTCTTT | CASSLRRLNTEAFF
TRBD1 | . | TRBJ2-7 | TRBV2 | TGTGCCAGCAGGAGGGGACAGAGCTCCTACGAGCAGTACTTC | CASRRGQSSYEQYF
. | . | TRBJ2-7 | TRBV5-1 | TGCGCCAGCAGAGCAGAAACCTACGAGCAGTACTTC | CASRAETYEQYF
. | . | TRBJ1-2 | TRBV5-4 | TGTGCCAGCAGCCCGAGGGGACAAAACTATGGCTACACCTTC | CASSPRGQNYGYTF
. | . | TRBJ2-3 | TRBV5-5 | TGTGCCAGCCGTGAGGGACCAACTAGCACAGATACGCAGTATTTT | CASREGPTSTDTQYF
. | . | TRBJ2-7 | TRBV5-6 | TGTGCCAGCAGCTTGGAAAGGAGCGGTTGGGGGGCTGCCTACGAGCAGTACTTC | CASSLERSGWGAAYEQYF
. | once | TRBJ2-2 | TRBV5-1 | TGCGCCAGCAGCTCCGAAGGGGTCGGGCTGTTTTTT | CASSSEGVGLFF
. | . | TRBJ2-6 | TRBV7-2 | TGTGCCAGCAGCCTCCGGACAGCCTCTGGGGCCAACGTCCTGACTTTC | CASSLRTASGANVLTF
TRBD1 | . | TRBJ2-7 | TRBV6-5 | TGTGCCAGCAGTTACTGGGGACAGGGAGGGTACGAGCAGTACTTC | CASSYWGQGGYEQYF
TRBD2 | . | TRBJ2-3 | TRBV19 | TGTGCCAGTAGTGCCTTCATAAGGACTAGTTCAGATACGCAGTATTTT | CASSAFIRTSSDTQYF
TRBD2 | . | TRBJ2-5 | TRBV19 | TGTGCCAGTAGTCCACGGTCGGCGGGAGAAGAGACCCAGTACTTC | CASSPRSAGEETQYF
. | . | TRBJ1-3 | TRBV18 | TGTGCCAGCTCCCTCGACAGGGGAAACACCATATATTTT | CASSLDRGNTIYF
TRBD1 | . | TRBJ2-7 | TRBV7-9 | TGTGCCAGCAGCTTAGGACAGGGCATGGAGTTC | CASSLGQGMEF
TRBD1 | . | TRBJ1-2 | TRBV6-6 | TGTGCCAGCAGCTTACAGGGGGCTCGTGGCTACACCTTC | CASSLQGARGYTF
. | . | TRBJ1-6 | TRBV9 | TGTGCCAGCAGCGTCGAAGGGGGGCTGAGTTCACCCCTCCACTTT | CASSVEGGLSSPLHF
. | . | TRBJ1-2 | TRBV6-5 | TGTGCCAGCAAGGGGACTAACTATGGCTACACCTTC | CASKGTNYGYTF
. | . | TRBJ2-3 | TRBV7-9 | TGTGCCAGCAGCCCCCGGACTGGGCCAGATACGCAGTATTTT | CASSPRTGPDTQYF
. | . | TRBJ2-6 | TRBV12-2 | TGTGCAAGTCGCCTTCGCCAGACTCCACAAAGTCGGGCCAACGTCCTGACTTTC | CASRLRQTPQSRANVLTF
. | . | TRBJ2-7 | TRBV10-1 | TGCGCCAGCAGTGAGTCGTTTGGGGGGCCGCCTTCGGAGCAGTACTTC | CASSESFGGPPSEQYF
. | . | TRBJ2-7 | TRBV6-6 | TGTGCCAGCAGCTTGGGGGGCCAGGAAGAGGACGAGCAGTACTTC | CASSLGGQEEDEQYF
TRBD1 | . | TRBJ2-3 | TRBV18 | TGTGCCAGCTCACCCCCCGGGACAGGGGGCGTAATACGCACAGATACGCAGTATTTT | CASSPPGTGGVIRTDTQYF
. | . | TRBJ2-7 | TRBV6-6 | TGTGCCAGCAGTTACCCCCGGGGAACCTACGAGCAGTACTTC | CASSYPRGTYEQYF
TRBD1 | . | TRBJ2-7 | TRBV4-1 | TGCGCCAGCAGCCAAGAGTGGGACAGCTCCTACGAGCAGTACTTC | CASSQEWDSSYEQYF
. | . | TRBJ2-1 | TRBV18 | TGTGCCAGCTCCCGCCCCGGAGAGCAGTTCTTC | CASSRPGEQFF
. | . | TRBJ1-6 | TRBV30 | TGTGCCTGGAGTCCCCCGGACAGAAATAATTCACCCCTCCACTTT | CAWSPPDRNNSPLHF
TRBD2 | . | TRBJ2-3 | TRBV5-1 | TGCGCCAGCGGTGGCGGGGCGGGAGGGCCTCGGGGTACGCAGTATTTT | CASGGGAGGPRGTQYF
. | once | TRBJ1-1 | TRBV18 | TGTGCCAGCTCACTTTACGACAAGAACACTGAAGCTTTCTTT | CASSLYDKNTEAFF
. | . | TRBJ1-2 | TRBV6-6 | TGTGCCAGCGGGCCACCCCGGGGGGCGGTCAACTATGGCTACACCTTC | CASGPPRGAVNYGYTF
. | once | TRBJ1-4 | TRBV30 | TGTGCCTGGAGGTTTGCCGGTTCTAATGAAAAACTGTTTTTT | CAWRFAGSNEKLFF
. | once | TRBJ1-4 | TRBV7-9 | TGTGCCAGCAGCTTCGGGCATCCGGATGAAAAACTGTTTTTT | CASSFGHPDEKLFF